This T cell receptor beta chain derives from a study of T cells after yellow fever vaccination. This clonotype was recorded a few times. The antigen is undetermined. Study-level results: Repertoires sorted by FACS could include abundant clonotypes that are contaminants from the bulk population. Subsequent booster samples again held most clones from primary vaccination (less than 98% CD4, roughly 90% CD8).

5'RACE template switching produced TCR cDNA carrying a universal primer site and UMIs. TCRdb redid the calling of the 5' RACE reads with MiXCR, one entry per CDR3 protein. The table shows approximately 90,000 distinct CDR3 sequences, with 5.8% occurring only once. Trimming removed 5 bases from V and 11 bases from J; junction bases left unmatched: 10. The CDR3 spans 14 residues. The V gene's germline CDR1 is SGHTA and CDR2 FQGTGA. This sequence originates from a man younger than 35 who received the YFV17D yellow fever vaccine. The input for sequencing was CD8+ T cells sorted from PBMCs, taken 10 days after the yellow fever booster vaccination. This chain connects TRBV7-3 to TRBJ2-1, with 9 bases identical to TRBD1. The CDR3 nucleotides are TGTGCCAGCAGCGCCGGGGGACAGGGAACCAAGCAGTTCTTC. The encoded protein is CASSAGGQGTKQFF.